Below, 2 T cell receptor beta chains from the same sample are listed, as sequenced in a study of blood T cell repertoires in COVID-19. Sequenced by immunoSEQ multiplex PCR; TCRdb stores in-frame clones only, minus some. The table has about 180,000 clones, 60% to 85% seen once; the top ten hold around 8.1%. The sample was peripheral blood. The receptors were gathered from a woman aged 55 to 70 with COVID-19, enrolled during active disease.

CDR3 bases: TGTGCCAGCAGCTTAGATACACAAGAGACCCAGTACTTC. As protein: CASSLDTQETQYF. The gene calls are TRBV7-2 and TRBJ2-5, with D unresolved. The CDR3 is 13 amino acids. V was pared by 1 base and J by 2 bases, with 5 bases between. Looked up from germline, CDR1 is SGHTA and CDR2 is FQGNSA.

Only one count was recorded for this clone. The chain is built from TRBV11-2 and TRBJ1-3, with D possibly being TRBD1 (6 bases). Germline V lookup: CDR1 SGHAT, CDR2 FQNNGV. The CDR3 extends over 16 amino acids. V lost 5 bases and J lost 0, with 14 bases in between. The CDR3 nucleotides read TGTGCCAGCAGCCTCGGACAGCTACTCTCTGGAAACACCATATATTTT. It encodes CASSLGQLLSGNTIYF.